This T cell receptor (beta chain) comes out of a study of persistence of HIV-infected CD4 T cells. Study findings and constraints: CMV- and Gag-responding cells had lower TCRbeta richness than CD3/CD28-responding cells.

A note on this clone: The antigen is undetermined.

Between the trimmed V and J ends, which lost 3 bases and 5 bases, there was a span of 21 bases. The CDR3 has 17 residues. From germline, CDR1 is KGHSH and CDR2 LQKENI. The libraries were made with immunoSEQ version 4 in survey mode. Here immunoSEQ multiplex PCR was the method, and the copy in TCRdb shows in-frame clones only, minus some. The table has roughly 30,000 clones, almost 85% seen once. Cells were stimulated with CMV-infected fibroblast lysates at roughly 10 ug/mL. CD40L-negative CD69-negative CD45RO-high memory CD4+ T cells were sorted as populations depleted of antigen-responding cells. Before stimulation, PBMCs underwent CD8+ T cell depletion.

The V and J genes are TRBV18 and TRBJ2-3; maybe TRBD1 (5 bases). The input for sequencing was CD4+ T cells sorted from PBMCs after roughly 18-hour stimulation, taken from a patient who received antiretroviral therapy. This receptor was taken from an adult man with HIV who was CMV-seropositive. This chain's CDR3 is CASSPFRSMGQGDTQYF. The CDR3 nucleotides are TGTGCCAGCTCACCCTTTCGTTCTATGGGGCAGGGAGATACGCAGTATTTT.